This T cell receptor beta chain was profiled in a study of CD8 T cells in ankylosing spondylitis. Study conclusions and caveats: Among TCR beta sequences, a motif of eight highly homologous variants appeared characteristic of ankylosing spondylitis blood.

This CDR3 region has 15 residues. Looked up from germline, CDR1 is SGHRS and CDR2 is YFSETQ. V lost 0 bases and J lost 1, with 7 bases in between. This clonotype has a count of ten or more. Its specificity is unknown. A single record per CDR3 protein comes from TCRdb applying MiXCR to the 5' RACE reads. Among roughly 150,000 distinct CDR3 sequences listed, about 6.7% were seen once. The sequenced sample consisted of blood, either unsorted or a sorted T cell fraction (not recorded which). The receptor was derived from a female donor with ankylosing spondylitis or in good health (not recorded which). The chain links TRBV5-1 to TRBJ2-2, with D possibly matching TRBD1 (5 bases). The CDR3 region is CASSLGGMNTGELFF. Written as DNA, the CDR3 is TGCGCCAGCAGCTTGGGGGGCATGAACACCGGGGAGCTGTTTTTT.